The sequence of this T cell receptor (beta chain) was determined in a study of shared clonotypes between healthy human individuals. As for the study in general: There were three CD4 naive, three CD4 memory, two CD8 naive and one CD8 memory plates per donor.

This clone has just one count. Assay execution took place at the deep level. Methods used by the authors: Junction-only immunoSEQ data arrived without quality scores, meaning filtering differed. Clones were read by immunoSEQ multiplex PCR, and TCRdb kept only the in-frame ones, dropping some. V and J calls and clone size are as listed in that table; D and trimming were resolved from the DNA. The sample lists a few hundred thousand clones, about 65% seen once, with around 10% in the top ten. From CD4+ cells came CD45RA+ naive and CD45RA-negative memory subsets. V lost 3 bases, J lost 1 base, and 9 bases lay in between. The CDR3 covers 13 residues. Germline V gene data show CDR1 as GTSNPN and CDR2 as SVGIG (reference sequence).

The sequencing input was memory CD4+ T cells sorted from blood. Noted subset: CD45RA-negative fraction. The gene calls are TRBV30 and TRBJ1-1, with D unresolved. This clonotype was obtained from a man aged 25-40 years in good health. CDR3 in amino acids: CAWSREQNTEAFF. In DNA form, the CDR3 reads TGTGCCTGGAGCCGAGAGCAGAACACTGAAGCTTTCTTT.